These 25 T cell receptor beta chains originate from one sample sequenced in a study of cytomegalovirus exposure and HLA in healthy donors. PCR involved 60 Vbeta and 13 Jbeta primers. The table came from immunoSEQ multiplex PCR; TCRdb's copy has only in-frame clones and leaves some out. The repertoire holds about 160,000 clones, with 80% to 90% as singletons. Sequencing was done on a sample of PBMCs. These receptors originate from a male donor in good health and CMV-seronegative.

This clone was observed a handful of times. The chain uses TRBV6-6 and TRBJ1-1; D uncertain. Germline lookup yields CDR1 MNHNY and CDR2 SVGAGI (reference sequence). The CDR3 has 14 residues. V shed 0 bases and J shed 5 bases, with 10 bases lying between them. For the CDR3, the DNA is TGTGCCAGCAGTTACTCGTCGCCGGGGACTGAAGCTTTCTTT. This codes for CASSYSSPGTEAFF.

The chain recombines TRBV7-3 with TRBJ2-3; 11 positions match TRBD2. V shed 4 bases, J shed 6 bases, and the junction held 9 bases outside the gene matches. The CDR3 consists of 16 residues. CDR1 is SGHTA and CDR2 is FQGTGA in the germline V gene. The DNA of the CDR3 is TGTGCCAGCAGCTCCCGGCCCGGGACTAGCGGCGATACGCAGTATTTT. As protein: CASSSRPGTSGDTQYF.

The chain has TRBV28 and TRBJ1-5; weak D call: TRBD1 (6 bases). From germline, CDR1 is MDHEN and CDR2 SYDVKM. The CDR3 has 19 amino acids. Trimming cost V 1 base and J 0 bases, with 19 bases left between them. For the CDR3, the DNA is TGTGCCAGCAGTTTATCTTTCCCGGACAGCTCCTATAGCAATCAGCCCCAGCATTTT. As protein: CASSLSFPDSSYSNQPQHF. The whole variable domain, remainder taken from reference TRBV28 and TRBJ1-5, is DVKVTQSSRYLVKRTGEKVFLECVQDMDHENMFWYRQDPGLGLRLIYFSYDVKMKEKGDIPEGYSVSREKKERFSLILESASTNQTSMYLCASSLSFPDSSYSNQPQHFGDGTRLSIL.

The chain couples TRBV15 to TRBJ1-5, with a weak D call TRBD1 (5 bases). With 0 bases removed from V and 0 bases from J, the gap between germline ends came to 15 bases. CDR3 size: 18 residues. Per the germline V gene, CDR1 is LNHNV and CDR2 is YYDKDF (reference sequence). The CDR3 bases are TGTGCCACCAGCAGAGATTTCGGGGGGGGTTATAGCAATCAGCCCCAGCATTTT. Protein: CATSRDFGGGYSNQPQHF.

The V call is TRBV4-1, the J call TRBJ2-1; 8 bases agree with TRBD2. The CDR3 loop spans 15 amino acids. J was trimmed by 4 bases and V by 1 base; bases with no gene match: 3. Per germline, CDR1 MGHRA and CDR2 YSYEKL. This CDR3 is CASSQGSGGYNEQFF. DNA of the CDR3: TGCGCCAGCAGCCAAGGAAGCGGGGGTTACAATGAGCAGTTCTTC.

This chain links TRBV29-1 with TRBJ2-5; perhaps TRBD2 as D (7 bases). The CDR3 runs to 14 residues. The V gene's germline CDR1 is SQVTM and CDR2 ANQGSEA. The V end was cut by 4 bases, the J end by 2 bases, with 14 bases between. In DNA form, the CDR3 reads TGCAGCGTTGTCTTGGCGGGGGCGCAAGAGACCCAGTACTTC. Translation: CSVVLAGAQETQYF.

The chain employs TRBV29-1 and TRBJ2-7; 7 bases match TRBD1. This CDR3 region has 13 residues. V was clipped by 6 bases and J by 10 bases; unmatched bases: 15. The germline V gene has CDR1 SQVTM and CDR2 ANQGSEA. The CDR3 nucleotides read TGCAGCGTGGCCACTGGGGACAGTCAATCCCAGTACTTC. Protein sequence: CSVATGDSQSQYF.

V and J are TRBV5-4 and TRBJ2-3; the match to TRBD1 covers 8 bases. The CDR3 is 14 amino acids. J was trimmed by 9 bases and V by 4 bases; bases with no gene match: 10. CDR1 and CDR2 (germline): SGHNT, YYREEE (reference sequence). The CDR3 region is CASSTGQVPPTQYF. In DNA form, the CDR3 reads TGTGCCAGCAGCACGGGACAGGTCCCCCCAACGCAGTATTTT.

The chain has TRBV29-1 and TRBJ2-5; 7 nucleotides align to TRBD1. Matching the DNA end better, TRBJ2-7 makes the J call doubtful. This CDR3 comprises 12 residues. Germline loops: CDR1 SQVTM, CDR2 ANQGSEA. The CDR3 nucleotides read TGCAGCGCCGGGACAGAGGCCTACGAGCAGTACTTC. This codes for CSAGTEAYEQYF.

The table lists this clone with a count of one. The rearrangement uses TRBV28 and TRBJ2-3; D not resolved. V lost 4 bases to trimming and J lost 1 base, with 12 bases between them. CDR1 and CDR2 (germline): MDHEN, SYDVKM. The CDR3 sequence is 15 residues long. The CDR3 DNA reads TGTGCCAGCAGTTCGGGTAGTCGGGGCACAGATACGCAGTATTTT. Translated, it gives CASSSGSRGTDTQYF.

The chain links TRBV7-3 to TRBJ2-2; 8 bases align to TRBD1. The V gene end was trimmed by 1 base and the J gene end by 3 bases; junction bases not matched to a gene: 10. The CDR3 sequence is 18 residues long. The germline gives CDR1 SGHTA, CDR2 FQGTGA. CDR3 in amino acids: CASSLIQGAVFDTGELFF. For the CDR3, the DNA is TGTGCCAGCAGCTTAATCCAGGGGGCTGTATTCGACACCGGGGAGCTGTTTTTT.

This chain connects TRBV4-3 to TRBJ2-6; D possibly corresponds to TRBD1 (6 bases). V lost 4 bases to trimming and J lost 2 bases, with 12 bases between them. CDR3 length: 16 residues. Germline V gives CDR1 LGHNA, CDR2 YSLEER. DNA of the CDR3: TGCGCCAGCAGCCGACTAACAGGGACTGGGGCCAACGTCCTGACTTTC. Translated: CASSRLTGTGANVLTF.

The rearrangement joins TRBV5-1 to TRBJ1-6, with unresolved D. The ends were cut back, 0 bases at V and 9 bases at J, with 13 bases in the middle. This CDR3 has 15 amino acids. Germline loops: CDR1 SGHRS, CDR2 YFSETQ. CDR3 nucleotides: TGCGCCAGCAGCTTGGGCTCGGGTGATTCTTCACCCCTCCACTTT. Protein product: CASSLGSGDSSPLHF.

The V gene is TRBV7-8, the J gene TRBJ2-7; 7 bases match TRBD1. This CDR3 is built from 14 residues. After removal of 5 bases from V and 3 bases from J, the junction contained 7 bases not matched to a gene. CDR1 is SGHVS, CDR2 FQNEAQ, per germline. CDR3 in amino acids: CASSLTGEFYEQYF. The CDR3 DNA reads as TGTGCCAGCAGCCTAACAGGGGAGTTCTACGAGCAGTACTTC.

In its sample, this clone was seen a few times. The chain has TRBV6-5 and TRBJ1-1; 9 bases match TRBD1. The CDR3 sequence is 15 residues long. The germline V gene has CDR1 MNHEY and CDR2 SVGAGI. The ends lost 5 bases at V and 1 base at J; junction bases unmatched: 5. CDR3 in DNA: TGTGCCAGCAGTCGGGGACAGGGCAAGAACACTGAAGCTTTCTTT. Translated: CASSRGQGKNTEAFF.

This chain links TRBV27 with TRBJ2-7; weak D call: TRBD1 (6 bases). This CDR3 is built from 13 residues. The germline V gene has CDR1 MNHEY and CDR2 SMNVEV (reference sequence). Trimming took off 6 bases at V and 1 base at J, with 10 bases between the two ends. In DNA form, the CDR3 reads TGTGCCAGCAGGATACAGGGTTCCTACGAGCAGTACTTC. Its protein product is CASRIQGSYEQYF.

In nucleotides, the CDR3 is TGTGCCAGCAGTCCTCAGGGGGCGACCTGGACAGATACGCAGTATTTT. Translation: CASSPQGATWTDTQYF. V gene TRBV2 combines with J gene TRBJ2-3, with 8 bases matching TRBD1. The CDR3 is 16 amino acids. Looked up from germline, CDR1 is SNHLY and CDR2 is FYNNEI. The junction had 10 bases not matched to a gene; V was cut back by 5 bases and J by 3 bases.

This clone came up a few times. CDR3 DNA sequence: TGTGCCAGCAGTCCGGGACAGGGTGGGACTGAAGCTTTCTTT. As protein: CASSPGQGGTEAFF. V is TRBV5-6 and J is TRBJ1-1; 9 bases line up with TRBD1. This CDR3 contains 14 residues. J was trimmed by 5 bases and V by 5 bases; bases with no gene match: 7. Germline V gene lookup returns CDR1 SGHDT and CDR2 YYEEEE.

V usage is TRBV7-9 and J usage is TRBJ2-1; 10 nucleotides agree with TRBD2. This CDR3 has 15 amino acids. V gave up 5 bases and J gave up 6 bases; unmatched junction bases: 7. The germline CDR1 and CDR2 sequences are SEHNR and FQNEAQ (reference sequence). The DNA for the CDR3 is TGTGCCAGCAGCCAAGCCCCTAGCGGGAGCAATGAGCAGTTCTTC. This translates into CASSQAPSGSNEQFF. Looking up the rest from reference TRBV7-9 and TRBJ2-1 gives the full variable domain: DTGVSQNPRHKITKRGQNVTFRCDPISEHNRLYWYRQTLGQGPEFLTYFQNEAQLEKSRLLSDRFSAERPKGSFSTLEIQRTEQGDSAMYLCASSQAPSGSNEQFFGPGTRLTVL.

The V gene is TRBV25-1, the J gene TRBJ2-5; possible D gene TRBD1, 6 bases. Trimming cost V 5 bases and J 1 base, with 11 bases left between them. Germline V gene data show CDR1 as MGHDK and CDR2 as SYGVNS. There are 14 residues in the CDR3. The chain's CDR3 is CASSRTRGQETQYF. DNA of the CDR3: TGTGCCAGCAGTAGGACCAGGGGCCAAGAGACCCAGTACTTC.

This clone has just a few counts. The chain recombines TRBV6-6 with TRBJ1-2; the D is unclear. Germline V gives CDR1 MNHNY, CDR2 SVGAGI (reference sequence). V lost 2 bases, J lost 0 bases, and 10 bases lay in between. CDR3 length equals 15 residues. For the CDR3, the DNA is TGTGCCAGCAGTTACCTAAACACAGCTAACTATGGCTACACCTTC. Encoded protein: CASSYLNTANYGYTF.

The J gene is TRBJ1-1, the V gene TRBV6-5, with 7 bases lining up with TRBD1. V shed 6 bases and J 9 bases; nucleotides not matched to a gene: 10. This CDR3 contains 13 residues. The germline V gene has CDR1 MNHEY and CDR2 SVGAGI. The CDR3 reads CASRDTGVDKAFF. As DNA, the CDR3 is TGTGCCAGCAGGGACACAGGGGTGGACAAAGCTTTCTTT.

Only one count was recorded for this clone. The rearrangement joins TRBV7-2 to TRBJ2-3; 14 nucleotides agree with TRBD2. The CDR3 is made up of 17 amino acids. V dropped 3 bases and J dropped 3; count of bases not matched to a gene: 5. Germline lookup yields CDR1 SGHTA and CDR2 FQGNSA. The CDR3 sequence: CASSLTSGRAGTDTQYF. CDR3 in DNA: TGTGCCAGCAGCTTGACTAGCGGGAGGGCCGGAACAGATACGCAGTATTTT.

The rearrangement uses TRBV6-6 and TRBJ2-1; TRBD1 aligns across 12 bases. This CDR3 has 15 residues. The junction had 4 bases not matched to a gene; V was cut back by 2 bases and J by 8 bases. CDR1 and CDR2 from the germline V gene are MNHNY and SVGAGI (reference sequence). CDR3 region: CASSYAGQGADEQFF. The CDR3 coding sequence is TGTGCCAGCAGTTACGCGGGACAGGGGGCCGATGAGCAGTTCTTC.

The chain has TRBV18 and TRBJ1-5; no definite D call. The length of the CDR3 is 16 residues. V was pared by 4 bases and J by 3 bases, with 16 bases between. From germline, CDR1 is KGHSH and CDR2 LQKENI. In DNA, the CDR3 is TGTGCCAGCTCACGAGCCCGGGGTAATAACAATCAGCCCCAGCATTTT. This codes for CASSRARGNNNQPQHF.